Included here is one T cell receptor (beta chain) sequence, with context. Time point denoted: newly diagnosed GD, antithyroid drugs for less than 3 months. With RNA extracted from PBMCs as input, the TCR library was made. In building TCR beta libraries, iRepertoire HTBI primers were used together with Arm-PCR of CDR3 regions. TCRdb re-called the multiplex PCR reads through MiXCR, storing one row per CDR3 protein. Of 550,000 to 700,000 distinct CDR3 sequences listed, around 16% were seen once; the top ten hold about 12%. The V end lost 11 bases, the J end lost 5 bases, and 19 bases lay between the germline ends. CDR1 and CDR2 from the germline V gene are MNHNS and SASEGT. The CDR3 has 13 amino acids. These data are taken from a study of regulatory T cells in long-lasting Graves disease. The data also belong to a second study, concerning T cells in Graves' hyperthyroidism and ophthalmopathy. From that second work: First-round RT-PCR of the TCR CDR3 relied on the HTBI primer set.

The sequence came from a young man with Graves disease. The sample was peripheral blood mononuclear cells (PBMCs), taken at new diagnosis, from a patient treated with antithyroid drugs. This rearrangement joins TRBV6-1 to TRBJ2-7; possibly TRBD1 or TRBD2 for D (6 bases each). CDR3 in DNA: TGTGCCCCCGGAGGGGCAGGACAGAACGAGCAGTACTTC. Encoded protein: CAPGGAGQNEQYF.